This TCR beta chain was recovered during a study of control samples from healthy donors and cancer patients. The ends lost 3 bases at V and 5 bases at J; junction bases unmatched: 4. The V gene's germline CDR1 is SNHLY and CDR2 FYNNEI. This CDR3 is built from 15 residues. The data were produced by immunoSEQ multiplex PCR, yet TCRdb's version contains in-frame clones alone and is incomplete. The sample shows some 140,000 clones, about 85% of them seen only once. Sequencing was carried out using blood. The chain carries TRBV2 and TRBJ2-3; 11 positions match TRBD2. The source of this sequence is a young woman in good health. The CDR3 DNA reads TGTGCCAGCAGTGAGTGGCTAGCGGGAGGAGATACGCAGTATTTT. Amino acids: CASSEWLAGGDTQYF.